These T cell receptor beta chains were read from a single sample in a study of shared clonotypes between healthy human individuals. The repertoire was sequenced with immunoSEQ multiplex PCR; TCRdb's copy has only in-frame clones and lacks some. The sample includes some 2.1 million clones, over 85% of them seen just once. The sample consisted of naive CD8+ T cells sorted from blood. These receptor sequences come from a man between 18 and 35 years old in good health. The CDR3 runs from the conserved cysteine through the conserved F or W. A D gene is named only where the DNA matches it firmly.

>.|TRBJ1-3|TRBV7-6
TGTGCCAGCAGCTTAGACAGGAGCTCTGGAAACACCATATATTTT
CASSLDRSSGNTIYF
>.|TRBJ2-7|TRBV11-2
TGTGCCAGCAGCTTTTGGGGGTATGAGGACACCTACGAGCAGTACTTC
CASSFWGYEDTYEQYF
>.|TRBJ2-5|TRBV7-9
TGTGCCAGCAGTACCACTAGCCTAGGGGAGACCCAGTACTTC
CASSTTSLGETQYF
>.|TRBJ1-4|TRBV7-9
TGTGCCAGCAGTGAGTCAGGGGATGAAAAACTGTTTTTT
CASSESGDEKLFF
>.|TRBJ2-7|TRBV5-5
TGTGCCAGCAGCTTGGAGCCAGATCTCCCCTACGAGCAGTACTTC
CASSLEPDLPYEQYF
>.|TRBJ2-7|TRBV30
TGTGCCTGGAGTAGCGGGTCCTCCGAGCAGTACTTC
CAWSSGSSEQYF
>.|TRBJ2-2|TRBV4-1
TGCGCCAGCAGCCCCCCCACAGGAGGCAGGACCGGGGAGCTGTTTTTT
CASSPPTGGRTGELFF
>TRBD1|TRBJ2-5|TRBV2
TGTGCCACCCGGGACAGACAAGAGACCCAGTACTTC
CATRDRQETQYF
>.|TRBJ2-5|TRBV7-9
TGTGCCAGCAGCCCCCCCCAGGGTCAAGAGACCCAGTACTTC
CASSPPQGQETQYF
>.|TRBJ1-1|TRBV5-6
TGTGCCAGCAGCTTGGTCCCCGATCTGAACACTGAAGCTTTCTTT
CASSLVPDLNTEAFF
>TRBD2|TRBJ2-5|TRBV10-2
TGCGCCACCCAACTACTAGCGGGAGACCAGGAGACCCAGTACTTC
CATQLLAGDQETQYF
>.|TRBJ2-7|TRBV9
TGTGCCAGCAGCGGAAGCTCCTACGAGCAGTACTTC
CASSGSSYEQYF